This TCR beta chain came from a study of cytomegalovirus exposure and HLA in healthy donors (TCRdb year 2017). Turning to the overall study: An earlier analysis of some 600 of the donors reported around 280 Gb of sequence data and around 110 million unique TCR beta sequences obtained from roughly 180 million T cells. Using immunosequencing, the study profiled T cell repertoires from around 680 subjects and related those repertoires to cytomegalovirus serostatus. Along with the approximately 700-subject first cohort, a separate validation cohort of more than 90 different subjects was used. To predict cytomegalovirus infection status, the study combined high-throughput TCR immunosequencing, statistical association of individual TCRs with disease status, and machine learning. Rather than using new phenotypic data, the later analysis identified candidate immune exposures from TCR beta sequences and from how often those sequences occurred across donors. The study was designed to test whether signatures of past pathogen exposure could be identified by cataloging public T cell receptors. All discovery cohort repertoires had been generated on a single sequencing platform. Of the roughly 400 genotyped donors, about 84% fell in the genetic ancestry cluster associated with self-reported Caucasian donors. On average, roughly 250,000 unique TCR beta nucleotide sequences were sequenced per donor among some 430 genotyped donors of the cohort, with about 17% of those sequences being non-productive. A handful of DR-DQ haplotypes were handled as single units for association and clustering because linkage in the cohort was strong. In a later genetic analysis, genome-wide SNP genotypes for about 65% of the roughly 670 donors were used, and that subset was treated as a discovery cohort. A later analysis re-analyzed previously published TCR beta repertoires from 600 to 850 donors and added high-resolution HLA genotyping to study TCR occurrence patterns. An early release that covered roughly 600 HLA-typed donors contained about 300 gigabases of sequencing data and 85 million to 100 million unique TCR sequences. An earlier analysis of a few hundred of the donors applied high-throughput TCR beta sequencing to assess whether each TCR beta V gene segment acted as functional or pseudogenic. HLA typing included class I and class II loci at four-digit resolution. Typing coverage differed by locus: A, B, C, DRB1 and DQB1 were typed in about 620-630 donors, DQA1 in 522, DPA1 in approximately 600, and DPB1 in just under 490. Donor age, sex, ethnicity and CMV serostatus were compiled alongside the repertoire data. General study outcomes and caveats: The authors suggested that the approach could potentially be extended to other disease states and immunological phenotypes. The classifier was reported to diagnose cytomegalovirus status with high specificity and sensitivity in both the original cohort and the validation cohort. Because the 87-base-pair reads could not distinguish some IMGT-functional V segments, including TRBV6-2 and TRBV6-3, those segments were excluded. In vitro tests confirmed that three of the cytomegalovirus-associated TCR beta chains recognize cytomegalovirus antigens. A further reported finding was that TCR beta sequences accurately predicted the HLA-A and HLA-B alleles for most subjects in the first cohort. Broadly in line with IMGT annotations, most TCR beta V segments showed up in productive rearrangements about 90% or about 30% of the time in an earlier analysis of several hundred of the donors. Because HLA typing was missing for some donors at each locus, association tests included only the typed subset. Most CMV-associated TCR beta chains appeared to be HLA-restricted in a later analysis, and the HLA associations seemed to be driven largely by CMV exposure. An association between a missense DCLRE1C variant and V-gene and J-gene trimming of TCR beta chains was found in a later genetic analysis and replicated in an independent cohort. A cluster of highly shared sequence variants was judged likely to represent a technical artifact of the sequencing pipeline. A later analysis found that HLA-associated TCR beta chains were more clonally expanded and had lower generation probabilities than equally common non-associated chains. Linkage disequilibrium might explain the correlated functional status among segregating V segments, but an unknown experimental factor could not be ruled out. A later analysis associated some 17,000 TCR beta sequences with specific HLA alleles at a false discovery rate of 0.05. A later analysis reported that several top co-occurrence clusters appeared linked to parvovirus B19, influenza, CMV and Epstein-Barr virus. Most TCR sequences were seen in very few donors, while some public TCRs were found in many individuals. In the study, about 150 TCR beta chains were listed as associated with cytomegalovirus. Immune exposure information for the cohort was limited to CMV serostatus. Roughly uniform sequencing depth across donors was assumed in presence/absence analyses, although this assumption may not hold. A later analysis found that TCR association rates varied across HLA loci, with DRB1 alleles showing the most associated TCRs and HLA-C alleles the fewest. This cohort had only TCR beta chains sequenced, and the lack of alpha or paired-chain data limited which features could be detected. The earlier analysis of approximately 590 of the donors excluded some 15 rarely observed V segments, including chromosome 9 orphons, because counts were too low. When HLA alleles, especially DR and DQ, strongly co-occurred, TCR associations were difficult to assign to individual alleles. In a later genetic analysis, fewer N-insertions in productive TCRs were reported among donors in an Asian-associated ancestry cluster than the roughly 700-donor mean.

In the germline V gene (reference sequence), CDR1 corresponds to LNHDA and CDR2 to SQIVND. V is shortened by 6 bases, J by 0 bases, and the region joining them spans 3 bases. From its cysteine to its phenylalanine, the CDR3 spans 13 amino acids. The retained sequence is limited to the CDR3, 39 bases, with the frame set at the first base. Library construction relied on the immunoSEQ multiplex PCR assay. The multiplex PCR relied on a mix of 60 forward primers for TCR Vbeta segments and 13 reverse primers for TCR Jbeta segments. Amplification of the CDR3 region of rearranged TCR beta genes was performed with a multiplex PCR assay on genomic DNA. The Illumina HiSeq System was used to sequence the amplified TCR beta libraries as 87-base-pair reads. On the authors' methods: A later analysis tallied 70 million to 100 million unique TCR beta chains across the 650 to 750 repertoires, and approximately 9.9 million of those chains were shared by two or more donors. Raw reads were error-corrected and collapsed into unique sequences with a nearest-neighbor algorithm that merged closely related sequences to remove PCR and sequencing errors. CDR3 sequences were aligned to IMGT reference sequences to assign V, D and J gene segments. For a sequence to be retained, a match of at least six nucleotides was required to both a V gene segment and a J gene segment. A rearrangement counted as productive if the CDR3 had no stop codons and remained in frame with V and J, and every other rearrangement counted as non-productive. Following IMGT convention, CDR3 was defined as the stretch from the second conserved V-encoded cysteine to the conserved J-encoded phenylalanine. The earlier analysis of 550 to 650 of the donors excluded any sequence lacking an unambiguous match to a single V gene segment. An earlier analysis of several hundred of the donors classified V segments as functional when productive rearrangements were above 56.7% and as segregating when the standard deviation between donors was above 5%. A statistical classification framework was built to diagnose cytomegalovirus status from the catalog of TCR beta chain sequences. In a later analysis, V and J genes were assigned by comparing TCR nucleotide sequences against IMGT/GENE-DB human TR gene sequences. The TCRdist pipeline was used in a later analysis to assign CDR3 sequences and most-parsimonious VDJ recombination scenarios. In a later analysis, every TCR beta chain was defined by the combination of its CDR3 amino acid sequence and its V-gene family, and reads without a unique V-gene family were dropped. To address suspected cross-contamination and a sequencing artifact, a later analysis removed 550 to 750 highly shared, low-generation-probability nucleotide sequences. In a later analysis, a clonal expansion index for each public chain was calculated from normalized within-repertoire ranks of inferred template counts. In a later analysis, generation probabilities were computed using a VDJ recombination model fitted to out-of-frame rearrangements, and the results were checked against IGoR. Hypergeometric tests were used in a later analysis to score TCR-TCR, TCR-HLA and TCR-CMV co-occurrence, with a repertoire-size bias correction applied to the TCR pairs. A later analysis estimated false discovery rates by permuting HLA or CMV assignments 20 times. In a later analysis, co-occurring TCRs were grouped using DBSCAN, with TCRdist sequence similarity added in when clustering inside HLA-allele-positive subsets. Repertoires with fewer than 30,000 or more than 120,000 public chains, plus five repertoires with anomalous nucleotide sharing, were excluded from co-occurrence clustering. Entries here come from immuneACCESS through TCRdb and include only in-frame sequences with V and J called. Some clones fail to appear in such tables; in the studies checked, an unresolved V gene covers under half of the shortfall, and the cause of the remainder is unknown. V and J calls and clone size are copied from that table; D and trimming were computed from the DNA. The sample profile shows under 150,000 clones; about 80% of them were found once. The ten largest clones add up to 5.4% of the sample.

The cohort was made up of roughly 670 healthy bone marrow donors. Cohort members were all nominally healthy when sampled, although unrecorded immune exposures were likely present. The donor was CMV seropositive and was included in the group of 250 to 350 seropositive cohort members. A peripheral blood sample was collected from each donor, and TCR beta sequencing was performed on peripheral blood mononuclear cells. Genomic DNA was extracted from the blood cell samples with the Qiagen DNeasy Blood Extraction Kit. In this sample, this clone turned up a few times. This receptor's antigen is unknown. No much larger clonotype is one base removed from it; base qualities were not supplied.

The V and J segments used are TRBV19 and TRBJ1-6; no D segment can be confidently identified. The clonotype comes from a woman in her 30s in good health and CMV-seropositive. Sequencing was carried out using PBMCs. The CDR3 protein sequence reads: CASRSSYNSPLHF. The nucleotide sequence reads as follows: TGTGCCAGTAGGAGCTCCTATAATTCACCCCTCCACTTT.